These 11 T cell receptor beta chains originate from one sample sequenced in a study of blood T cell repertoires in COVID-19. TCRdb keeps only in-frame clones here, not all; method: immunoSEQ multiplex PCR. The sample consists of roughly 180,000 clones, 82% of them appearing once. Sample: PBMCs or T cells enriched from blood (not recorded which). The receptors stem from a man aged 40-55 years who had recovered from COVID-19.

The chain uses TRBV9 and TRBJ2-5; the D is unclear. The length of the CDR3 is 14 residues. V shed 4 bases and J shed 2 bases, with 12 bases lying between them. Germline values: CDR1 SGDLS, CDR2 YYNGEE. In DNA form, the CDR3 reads TGTGCCAGCAGCCCCCCGACTTCTCAAGAGACCCAGTACTTC. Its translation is CASSPPTSQETQYF.

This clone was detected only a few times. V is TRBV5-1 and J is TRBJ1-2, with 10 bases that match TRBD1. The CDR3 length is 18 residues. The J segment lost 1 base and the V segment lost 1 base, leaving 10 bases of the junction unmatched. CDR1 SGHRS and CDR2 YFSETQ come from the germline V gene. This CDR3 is CASSLWWDRGQINYGYTF. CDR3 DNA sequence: TGCGCCAGCAGCTTGTGGTGGGACAGGGGCCAAATTAACTATGGCTACACCTTC.

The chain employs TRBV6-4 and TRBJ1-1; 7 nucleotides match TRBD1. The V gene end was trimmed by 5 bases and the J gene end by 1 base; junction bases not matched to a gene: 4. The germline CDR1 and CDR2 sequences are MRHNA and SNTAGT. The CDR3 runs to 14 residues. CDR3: CASSTGQRNTEAFF. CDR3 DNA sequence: TGTGCCAGCAGTACGGGACAGAGGAACACTGAAGCTTTCTTT.

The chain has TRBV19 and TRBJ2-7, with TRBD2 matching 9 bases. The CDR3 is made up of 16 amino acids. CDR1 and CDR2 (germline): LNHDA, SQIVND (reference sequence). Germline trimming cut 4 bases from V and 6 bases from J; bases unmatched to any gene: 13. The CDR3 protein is CASSTPTSGFHGEQYF. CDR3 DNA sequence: TGTGCCAGTAGTACTCCGACTAGCGGATTTCACGGCGAGCAGTACTTC.

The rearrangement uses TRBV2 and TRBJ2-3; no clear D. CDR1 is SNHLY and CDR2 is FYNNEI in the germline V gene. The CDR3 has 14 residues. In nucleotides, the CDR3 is TGTGCAGGTTCCATTCAGACGGAGTTGGATACGCAGTATTTT. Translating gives CAGSIQTELDTQYF.

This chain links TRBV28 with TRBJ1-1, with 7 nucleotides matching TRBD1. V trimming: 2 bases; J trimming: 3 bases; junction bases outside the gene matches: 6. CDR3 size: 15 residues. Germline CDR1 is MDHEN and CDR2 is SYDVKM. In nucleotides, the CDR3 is TGTGCCAGCAGTTTACCTCAGACAGGGTACACTGAAGCTTTCTTT. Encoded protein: CASSLPQTGYTEAFF.

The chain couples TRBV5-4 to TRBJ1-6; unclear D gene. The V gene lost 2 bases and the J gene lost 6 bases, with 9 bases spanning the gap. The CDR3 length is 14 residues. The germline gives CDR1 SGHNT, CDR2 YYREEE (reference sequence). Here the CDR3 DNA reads TGTGCCAGCAGCTTAGGACTTGCTAATTCACCCCTCCACTTT. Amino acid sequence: CASSLGLANSPLHF.

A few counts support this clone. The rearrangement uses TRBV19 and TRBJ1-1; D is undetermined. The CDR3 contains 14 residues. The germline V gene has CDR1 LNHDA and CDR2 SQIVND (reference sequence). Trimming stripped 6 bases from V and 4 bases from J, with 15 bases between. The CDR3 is CASSLPARSTEAFF. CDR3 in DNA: TGTGCCAGTAGCCTCCCCGCTAGGAGCACTGAAGCTTTCTTT.

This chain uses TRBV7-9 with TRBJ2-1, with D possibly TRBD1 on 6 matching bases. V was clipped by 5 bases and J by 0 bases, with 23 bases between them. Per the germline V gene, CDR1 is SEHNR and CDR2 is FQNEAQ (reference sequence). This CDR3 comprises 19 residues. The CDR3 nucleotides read TGTGCCAGCAGCCCAACCGGCCATTCCTTGACAGGCTCCTACAATGAGCAGTTCTTC. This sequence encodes CASSPTGHSLTGSYNEQFF.

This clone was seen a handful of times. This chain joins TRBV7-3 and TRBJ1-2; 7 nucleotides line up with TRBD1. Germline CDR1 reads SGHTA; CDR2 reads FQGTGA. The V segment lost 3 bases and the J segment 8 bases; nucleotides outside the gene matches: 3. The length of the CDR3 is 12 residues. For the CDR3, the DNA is TGTGCCAGCAGCTTGTCAGGGGGAGGCTACACCTTC. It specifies CASSLSGGGYTF.

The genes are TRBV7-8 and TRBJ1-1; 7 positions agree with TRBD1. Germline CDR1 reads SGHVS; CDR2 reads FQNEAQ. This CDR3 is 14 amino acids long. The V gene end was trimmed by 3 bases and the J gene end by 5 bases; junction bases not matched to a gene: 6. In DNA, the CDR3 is TGTGCCAGCAGCTTGTGGACAGGAGGAACTGAAGCTTTCTTT. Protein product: CASSLWTGGTEAFF.